What follows are 20 T cell receptor beta chains derived from one specimen sequenced in a study of human CD4 T cells and Enterobacteriaceae. Measured with immunoSEQ multiplex PCR; TCRdb has only the in-frame clones, and not every one. The data contain 25,000 to 30,000 clones, around four fifths of them singletons. Sorting took every CD4+ cell except CD45RA+CCR7+CD95- naive cells, reaching over 98% purity. The material sequenced was memory CD4+ T cells from blood. The source is a human donor in good health.

This clone is a singleton in its sample. The chain is built from TRBV2 and TRBJ1-1; a possible D gene is TRBD1 (5 bases). V lost 2 bases and J lost 8, with 12 bases in between. The CDR3 length is 13 residues. The V gene's germline CDR1 is SNHLY and CDR2 FYNNEI. CDR3 amino acids: CASSESGREEAFF. CDR3 in DNA: TGTGCCAGCAGTGAATCGGGGCGGGAAGAAGCTTTCTTT. Using reference TRBV2 and TRBJ1-1 for the parts outside the CDR3, the full variable domain is EPEVTQTPSHQVTQMGQEVILRCVPISNHLYFYWYRQILGQKVEFLVSFYNNEISEKSEIFDDQFSVERPDGSNFTLKIRSTKLEDSAMYFCASSESGREEAFFGQGTRLTVV.

This sequence joins TRBV29-1 and TRBJ2-1; D possibly corresponds to TRBD1 (7 bases). The V gene's germline CDR1 is SQVTM and CDR2 ANQGSEA. The CDR3 runs 14 residues. The ends were cut back, 6 bases at V and 2 bases at J, with 14 bases in the middle. Here the CDR3 reads CSVTRGVAYNEQFF. In DNA form, the CDR3 reads TGCAGCGTGACCAGGGGGGTAGCCTACAATGAGCAGTTCTTC.

The chain employs TRBV30 and TRBJ2-3, with 8 bases aligning to TRBD2. CDR1 is GTSNPN, CDR2 SVGIG, per germline (reference sequence). The trim removed 3 bases at V and 2 bases at J, leaving 10 bases unmatched. CDR3 length: 16 amino acids. The DNA for the CDR3 is TGTGCCTGGAGCTATAAAATAGCGGGACTCACAGATACGCAGTATTTT. Translating gives CAWSYKIAGLTDTQYF.

This rearrangement joins TRBV11-2 to TRBJ1-1; TRBD1 might be the D (6 bases). The V end was cut by 5 bases, the J end by 1 base, with 20 bases between. Germline V gene lookup returns CDR1 SGHAT and CDR2 FQNNGV. CDR3 length: 17 residues. In nucleotides, the CDR3 is TGTGCCAGCAGCACACTCTACACCGGGACACCGAACACTGAAGCTTTCTTT. This gives the protein CASSTLYTGTPNTEAFF.

This clone was picked up a small number of times. This chain links TRBV9 with TRBJ2-5; D may correspond to TRBD1 or TRBD2 (5 bases each). Germline CDR1 SGDLS, CDR2 YYNGEE. V gave up 3 bases and J gave up 5 bases, with 14 bases separating them. The CDR3 consists of 14 residues. CDR3 sequence reads: CASSGGSYVETQYF. In nucleotides, the CDR3 is TGTGCCAGCAGCGGGGGGAGTTACGTGGAGACCCAGTACTTC.

This clone was detected only a few times. The CDR3 loop is CASSVGHSGQPQHF. CDR3 nucleotides: TGTGCCAGCAGCGTAGGGCACAGCGGTCAGCCCCAGCATTTT. The V and J genes are TRBV9 and TRBJ1-5; D remains ambiguous. The CDR3 spans 14 residues. Deletions cut 0 bases from V and 6 bases from J, with 10 bases between. Per germline, CDR1 SGDLS and CDR2 YYNGEE. Using reference TRBV9 and TRBJ1-5 for the parts outside the CDR3, the full variable domain is DSGVTQTPKHLITATGQRVTLRCSPRSGDLSVYWYQQSLDQGLQFLIQYYNGEERAKGNILERFSAQQFPDLHSELNLSSLELGDSALYFCASSVGHSGQPQHFGDGTRLSIL.

The V and J genes are TRBV11-2 and TRBJ2-1; D is possibly TRBD2 (5 bases). CDR3 length: 14 amino acids. Between the trimmed V and J ends, which lost 4 bases and 9 bases, there was a span of 16 bases. Germline values: CDR1 SGHAT, CDR2 FQNNGV. DNA for the CDR3: TGTGCCAGCAGCTCCTTGGGAGCCCTATCTGAGCAGTTCTTC. Encoded protein: CASSSLGALSEQFF. The entire variable domain, with the rest obtained from reference TRBV11-2 and TRBJ2-1, is as follows: EAGVAQSPRYKIIEKRQSVAFWCNPISGHATLYWYQQILGQGPKLLIQFQNNGVVDDSQLPKDRFSAERLKGVDSTLKIQPAKLEDSAVYLCASSSLGALSEQFFGPGTRLTVL.

This clone has a handful of counts. V gene TRBV30 combines with J gene TRBJ2-3; D unclear. CDR1 and CDR2 (germline): GTSNPN, SVGIG (reference sequence). Trimming stripped 2 bases from V and 0 bases from J, with 3 bases between. This CDR3 is 12 amino acids long. Here the CDR3 DNA reads TGTGCCTGGAGTACCAGCACAGATACGCAGTATTTT. Translation: CAWSTSTDTQYF.

V and J are TRBV19 and TRBJ1-1, with a weak D call TRBD1 (6 bases). The CDR3 spans 13 residues. Germline V CDR1 and CDR2: LNHDA, SQIVND (reference sequence). V lost 6 bases, J lost 5 bases, and 13 bases lay in between. CDR3 loop: CASRRARGTEAFF. CDR3 nucleotide sequence: TGTGCCAGTAGAAGGGCGAGGGGGACTGAAGCTTTCTTT.

This sequence joins TRBV10-3 and TRBJ2-7, with 12 bases aligning to TRBD2. The J segment lost 1 base and the V segment lost 9 bases, leaving 1 base of the junction unmatched. In germline, CDR1 is ENHRY, CDR2 SYGVKD. The CDR3 runs to 13 residues. DNA for the CDR3: TGTGCCATTGGACTAGCGGGATCCTACGAGCAGTACTTC. Translating it yields CAIGLAGSYEQYF.

This clone was found once. V gene TRBV2 combines with J gene TRBJ2-1, with TRBD2 matching 10 bases. The CDR3 loop spans 14 amino acids. Germline V gene sequence: CDR1 SNHLY, CDR2 FYNNEI. V shed 8 bases, J shed 2 bases, and the junction held 3 bases outside the gene matches. The CDR3 DNA sequence: TGTGCCAGCTCACTAGCGGGACCCTACAATGAGCAGTTCTTC. Translated, it gives CASSLAGPYNEQFF.

The J gene is TRBJ2-1, the V gene TRBV5-6, with 8 bases matching TRBD1. Per the germline V gene, CDR1 is SGHDT and CDR2 is YYEEEE. The V segment lost 5 bases and the J segment 7 bases; nucleotides outside the gene matches: 17. The CDR3 has 17 residues. The CDR3 sequence is CASRSLRGARGPNEQFF. CDR3 bases: TGTGCCAGCAGGTCTCTAAGGGGGGCCAGGGGGCCGAATGAGCAGTTCTTC. Filled out from reference TRBV5-6 and TRBJ2-1, the complete variable domain reads DAGVTQSPTHLIKTRGQQVTLRCSPKSGHDTVSWYQQALGQGPQFIFQYYEEEERQRGNFPDRFSGHQFPNYSSELNVNALLLGDSALYLCASRSLRGARGPNEQFFGPGTRLTVL.

The rearrangement uses TRBV5-6 and TRBJ1-2, with 9 bases identical to TRBD1. Germline V CDR1 and CDR2: SGHDT, YYEEEE. The CDR3 is 14 amino acids. J was trimmed by 8 bases and V by 1 base; bases with no gene match: 6. CDR3 protein: CASSLNRGRGGYTF. Written as DNA, the CDR3 is TGTGCCAGCAGCTTGAACAGGGGGCGCGGCGGCTACACCTTC. The full variable domain, rest sourced from reference TRBV5-6 and TRBJ1-2, is DAGVTQSPTHLIKTRGQQVTLRCSPKSGHDTVSWYQQALGQGPQFIFQYYEEEERQRGNFPDRFSGHQFPNYSSELNVNALLLGDSALYLCASSLNRGRGGYTFGSGTRLTVV.

This clone has more than one count but fewer than ten. V is TRBV18 and J is TRBJ2-7; D may match TRBD1 or TRBD2 (5 bases each). The CDR3 sequence is 12 residues long. Germline loops: CDR1 KGHSH, CDR2 LQKENI. V shed 1 base and J shed 5 bases, with 6 bases lying between them. The CDR3 region is CASSPRGDEQYF. The CDR3 bases are TGTGCCAGCTCACCACGAGGGGACGAGCAGTACTTC.

The gene calls are TRBV5-4 and TRBJ2-1, with 14 bases matching TRBD2. Germline trimming cut 3 bases from V and 7 bases from J; bases unmatched to any gene: 3. Germline values: CDR1 SGHNT, CDR2 YYREEE (reference sequence). This CDR3 region has 15 residues. The CDR3 reads CASSSRTSGRNEQFF. The CDR3 DNA sequence: TGTGCCAGCAGCTCACGGACTAGCGGGAGGAATGAGCAGTTCTTC.

The chain has TRBV5-4 and TRBJ2-4; tentative D call: TRBD1 (6 bases). Germline values: CDR1 SGHNT, CDR2 YYREEE (reference sequence). This CDR3 is 15 amino acids long. V lost 4 bases to trimming and J lost 3 bases, with 14 bases between them. In DNA, the CDR3 is TGTGCCAGCAGCACCTCTACAGGGAGCAAAAACATTCAGTACTTC. Its protein product is CASSTSTGSKNIQYF.

V usage is TRBV5-1 and J usage is TRBJ2-7; a weak D match, TRBD1 (5 bases). CDR1 is SGHRS, CDR2 YFSETQ, per germline. V dropped 0 bases and J dropped 4 bases, with 11 bases sitting between them. The CDR3 contains 14 residues. Written as DNA, the CDR3 is TGCGCCAGCAGCTTGGAGGGGCCCGGGTACGAGCAGTACTTC. Translated: CASSLEGPGYEQYF.

V and J are TRBV28 and TRBJ1-1; D is unclear. V was shortened by 6 bases and J by 10 bases, with 18 bases between the two germline ends. This CDR3 spans 13 amino acids. The germline V gene has CDR1 MDHEN and CDR2 SYDVKM. This chain's CDR3 is CASRSGTEEGAFF. The CDR3 DNA reads as TGTGCCAGCAGATCTGGAACAGAGGAAGGAGCTTTCTTT.

This clone was detected only once. The rearrangement joins TRBV30 to TRBJ2-7; D remains unclear. Germline V gene sequence: CDR1 GTSNPN, CDR2 SVGIG (reference sequence). CDR3 length equals 12 residues. V lost 0 bases and J 12 bases, leaving 15 bases between the germline ends. The CDR3 DNA reads as TGTGCCTGGAGTGTTGGTGACCGCTCAACGTACTTC. It translates to CAWSVGDRSTYF.

V and J are TRBV7-3 and TRBJ1-1; 9 nucleotides match TRBD1. Germline CDR1 and CDR2: SGHTA and FQGTGA. This CDR3 spans 16 amino acids. With V trimmed by 2 bases and J by 1 base, 5 bases remained unmatched. CDR3 DNA: TGTGCCAGCAGCTTATCCGGGACAGGGCGGAACACTGAAGCTTTCTTT. Its translation: CASSLSGTGRNTEAFF.